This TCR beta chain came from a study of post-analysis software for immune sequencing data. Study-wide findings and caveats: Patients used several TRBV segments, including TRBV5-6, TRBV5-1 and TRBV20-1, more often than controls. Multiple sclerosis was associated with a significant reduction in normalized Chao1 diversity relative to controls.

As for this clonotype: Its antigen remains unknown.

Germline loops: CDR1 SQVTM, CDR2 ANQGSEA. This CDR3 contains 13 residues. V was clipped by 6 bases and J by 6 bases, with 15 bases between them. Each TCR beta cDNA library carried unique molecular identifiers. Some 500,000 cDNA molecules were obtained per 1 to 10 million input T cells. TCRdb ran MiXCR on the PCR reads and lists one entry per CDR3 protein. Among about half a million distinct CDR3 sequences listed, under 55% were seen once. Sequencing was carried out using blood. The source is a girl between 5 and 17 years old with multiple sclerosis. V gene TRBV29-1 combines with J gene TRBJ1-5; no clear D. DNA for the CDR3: TGCAGCGTCCAAGAGAACGCAGGTCAGCCCCAGCATTTT. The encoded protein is CSVQENAGQPQHF.